Listed below are T cell receptor beta chains from one sample, sequenced in a study of blood T cells in healthy people across ages. MiXCR, applied by TCRdb to the 5' RACE reads, yields one record per CDR3 protein. This sample has roughly 1.5 million distinct CDR3 sequences; roughly 43% occur once, and the top ten carry about 4%. Material for sequencing was blood. The origin of the receptors is a woman aged 18-29 years in good health. Each CDR3 is given without its conserved first and last residue.

TRBV6-1	TRBJ1-2	ASSATGTIYGYT
TRBV6-5	TRBJ1-1	ASSYDFGNTEAF
TRBV4-1	TRBJ2-3	ASSQISGGAGTDTQY
TRBV20-1	TRBJ2-4	SAREIDKNIQY
TRBV12-3/TRBV12-4	TRBJ2-1	ASSSLAGVNNEQF
TRBV3-1	TRBJ2-5	ASGRGTKTQY
TRBV20-1	TRBJ2-3	SALFGSTDTQY
TRBV5-5	TRBJ1-2	ASSAGWDRVGDGYT
TRBV6-2/TRBV6-3	TRBJ2-1	ASRLGDEQF
TRBV9	TRBJ2-3	ASSPSHYTDTQY
TRBV20-1	-	SQGQGTYNEQY
TRBV9	TRBJ2-1	ASSTGRRDEQF
TRBV28	TRBJ1-5	ASSFRLGDNQPQH
TRBV20-1	TRBJ2-5	SARGSGGAEETQY
TRBV7-6	TRBJ2-2	ASSLSTGGLANTGELF
TRBV11-2	TRBJ2-3	ASSLDRLTDTQY
TRBV10-3	TRBJ2-7	AISDQGPSYEQY